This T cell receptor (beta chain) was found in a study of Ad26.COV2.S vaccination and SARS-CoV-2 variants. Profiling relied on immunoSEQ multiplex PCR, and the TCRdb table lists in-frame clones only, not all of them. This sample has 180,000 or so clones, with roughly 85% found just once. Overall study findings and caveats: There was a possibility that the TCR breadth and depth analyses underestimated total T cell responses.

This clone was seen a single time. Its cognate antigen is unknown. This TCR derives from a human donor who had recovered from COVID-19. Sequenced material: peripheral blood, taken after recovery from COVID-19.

The CDR3: CASSPRPRSGRRDEQYF. The CDR3 nucleotides read TGTGCCAGCAGCCCGCGACCGAGGAGCGGGAGAAGGGACGAGCAGTACTTC. The chain combines TRBV11-2 with TRBJ2-7, with 8 bases identical to TRBD2. Germline loops: CDR1 SGHAT, CDR2 FQNNGV. J lost 5 bases, V lost 5 bases, and 17 bases had no gene match. There are 17 residues in the CDR3.